A selection of T cell receptor beta chains follows, all from one sample in a study of blood T cell repertoires in COVID-19. Sequencing was performed with immunoSEQ multiplex PCR; in TCRdb, only in-frame clones are kept and a portion is missing. The table has almost 350,000 clones, around nine tenths seen once. The sample taken for sequencing was PBMCs or T cells enriched from blood (not recorded which). These receptors all come from a woman aged 25-40 years who had been exposed to COVID-19. The CDR3 runs from the conserved cysteine through the conserved F or W. The D gene is left open where the match is weak. Size is omitted from some rows. Given values are once, few, many or a class for expanded clones.

size,length,V,J,D,CDR3,DNA
NA,20,TRBV4-2,TRBJ2-6,NA,CASSQDEAQGLFSGANVLTF,TGTGCCAGCAGCCAAGATGAGGCCCAGGGCCTATTCTCTGGGGCCAACGTCCTGACTTTC
NA,16,TRBV27,TRBJ2-6,TRBD1,CASSPSRGSGANVLTF,TGTGCCAGCAGTCCCTCCAGGGGGTCTGGGGCCAACGTCCTGACTTTC
NA,14,TRBV27,TRBJ1-5,NA,CASSRQYSNQPQHF,TGTGCCAGCAGTCGACAGTATAGCAATCAGCCCCAGCATTTT
NA,14,TRBV27,TRBJ1-1,NA,CASSLATVNTEAFF,TGTGCCAGCAGTTTAGCTACAGTGAACACTGAAGCTTTCTTT
NA,17,TRBV18,TRBJ1-5,NA,CASSLSGQKNSNQPQHF,TGTGCCAGCTCACTCTCGGGACAAAAGAATAGCAATCAGCCCCAGCATTTT
NA,14,TRBV11-3,TRBJ2-5,NA,CASSPRMEQETQYF,TGTGCCAGCAGCCCCCGAATGGAGCAAGAGACCCAGTACTTC
NA,15,TRBV28,TRBJ1-4,TRBD1,CASRMNRGLQEKLFF,TGTGCCAGCAGGATGAACAGGGGGCTGCAGGAAAAACTGTTTTTT
NA,14,TRBV5-6,TRBJ1-4,TRBD1,CASSLDREDEKLFF,TGTGCCAGCAGCCTGGACAGGGAAGACGAAAAACTGTTTTTT
NA,14,TRBV3-1/TRBV3-2,TRBJ1-5,NA,CASSQGAGNQPQHF,TGTGCCAGCAGCCAAGGGGCGGGAAATCAGCCCCAGCATTTT
NA,15,TRBV3-1/TRBV3-2,TRBJ1-2,TRBD1,CASSPTGASTYGYTF,TGTGCCAGCAGCCCGACAGGGGCCTCCACCTATGGCTACACCTTC
NA,14,TRBV28,TRBJ1-1,NA,CASLDSPLYTEAFF,TGTGCCAGCCTCGACAGCCCCCTTTACACTGAAGCTTTCTTT
NA,21,TRBV9,TRBJ2-6,TRBD1,CASSVAPFLAVQGAGANVLTF,TGTGCCAGCAGCGTAGCCCCGTTTCTCGCGGTCCAGGGGGCTGGGGCCAACGTCCTGACTTTC
NA,13,TRBV7-3,TRBJ1-5,NA,CASSPNSNQPQHF,TGTGCCAGCAGCCCTAACAGCAATCAGCCCCAGCATTTT
few,15,TRBV7-9,TRBJ1-2,TRBD1,CASSPLGTANYGYTF,TGTGCCAGCAGCCCCCTCGGGACAGCTAACTATGGCTACACCTTC
NA,16,TRBV5-3,TRBJ2-2,TRBD2,CARSYTGLAGPGELFF,TGTGCCAGAAGCTACACAGGACTAGCGGGACCCGGGGAGCTGTTTTTT